Listed here are 30 T cell receptor beta chains from one sample, sequenced in a study of cytomegalovirus exposure and HLA in healthy donors. The PCR was carried out with 60 Vbeta primers and 13 Jbeta primers. The assay was immunoSEQ multiplex PCR, and TCRdb's table has in-frame clones only and misses some. The sample lists 100,000 to 150,000 clones, approximately 79% seen once, with about 16% in the top ten. The sample comprised PBMCs. These receptors came from a man in his fifties in good health and CMV-seropositive.

The genes are TRBV15 and TRBJ1-5; 8 bases match TRBD1. The CDR3 contains 16 residues. Germline V gives CDR1 LNHNV, CDR2 YYDKDF (reference sequence). J lost 3 bases, V lost 5 bases, and 9 bases had no gene match. Here the CDR3 DNA reads TGTGCCACCAGCGGCCCAGACAGGGGCCCCAATCAGCCCCAGCATTTT. It encodes CATSGPDRGPNQPQHF.

V is TRBV18 and J is TRBJ1-4; TRBD1 agrees at 9 bases. The V segment lost 4 bases and the J segment 0 bases; nucleotides outside the gene matches: 0. The CDR3 has 15 residues. CDR1 KGHSH and CDR2 LQKENI come from the germline V gene. The CDR3 sequence: CASSRQGATNEKLFF. The CDR3 DNA follows: TGTGCCAGCTCACGACAGGGGGCAACTAATGAAAAACTGTTTTTT.

The J gene is TRBJ1-2, the V gene TRBV7-9; 7 bases are shared with TRBD1. The CDR3 has 14 amino acids. Trimming removed 3 bases from V and 3 bases from J; junction bases left unmatched: 4. Germline loops: CDR1 SEHNR, CDR2 FQNEAQ (reference sequence). The CDR3 loop reads CASSLGTVHYGYTF. The CDR3 region has the DNA TGTGCCAGCAGCTTGGGGACAGTCCACTATGGCTACACCTTC.

The V and J genes are TRBV11-2 and TRBJ1-4; D is unresolved. The CDR3 has 15 amino acids. Germline V gene lookup returns CDR1 SGHAT and CDR2 FQNNGV. The V and J ends lost 0 bases and 0 bases respectively, with 5 bases between them. The CDR3 DNA reads TGTGCCAGCAGCTTAGAACTGTCAACTAATGAAAAACTGTTTTTT. Amino acid sequence: CASSLELSTNEKLFF.

The chain has TRBV5-1 and TRBJ1-4; 9 bases align to TRBD1. The CDR3 extends over 16 amino acids. The V and J ends lost 0 bases and 5 bases, in that order; junction bases with no gene match: 5. CDR1 is SGHRS and CDR2 is YFSETQ in the germline V gene. The CDR3 spells CASSLVPGTGNEKLFF. In nucleotides, the CDR3 is TGCGCCAGCAGCTTGGTCCCCGGGACAGGGAATGAAAAACTGTTTTTT.

J is TRBJ2-4 and V is TRBV29-1, with unresolved D. Germline assignment: CDR1 SQVTM and CDR2 ANQGSEA. The CDR3 contains 14 residues. Trimming shortened V by 6 bases and J by 0 bases, and 12 bases separated the two germline ends. CDR3 region: CSVAHRLAKNIQYF. The DNA for the CDR3 is TGCAGCGTAGCCCACAGATTAGCCAAAAACATTCAGTACTTC.

The rearrangement uses TRBV6-5 and TRBJ2-3; the D gene is possibly TRBD2 (5 bases). Germline V CDR1 and CDR2: MNHEY, SVGAGI. V was clipped by 5 bases and J by 0 bases, with 12 bases between them. CDR3 length: 15 residues. CDR3 sequence reads: CASSPYGGSTDTQYF. The CDR3, as DNA: TGTGCCAGCAGTCCCTACGGCGGGAGCACAGATACGCAGTATTTT.

The V call is TRBV27, the J call TRBJ1-2; 7 bases are shared with TRBD1. The V gene's germline CDR1 is MNHEY and CDR2 SMNVEV (reference sequence). V gave up 1 base and J gave up 4 bases; unmatched junction bases: 3. The CDR3 length is 14 residues. CDR3 residues: CASSLFPGGYGYTF. CDR3 DNA sequence: TGTGCCAGCAGTTTATTTCCAGGGGGCTATGGCTACACCTTC.

V gene TRBV9 combines with J gene TRBJ2-7; a weak D match, TRBD2 (6 bases). Trimming took 3 bases from V and 2 from J, leaving 18 bases between them. The CDR3 covers 16 residues. Germline assignment: CDR1 SGDLS and CDR2 YYNGEE. CDR3 in DNA: TGTGCCAGCAGCGATCACTCCGGGACTGCGACCTACGAGCAGTACTTC. Amino acid sequence: CASSDHSGTATYEQYF. Drawing the rest from reference TRBV9 and TRBJ2-7, the complete variable domain is DSGVTQTPKHLITATGQRVTLRCSPRSGDLSVYWYQQSLDQGLQFLIQYYNGEERAKGNILERFSAQQFPDLHSELNLSSLELGDSALYFCASSDHSGTATYEQYFGPGTRLTVT.

This clone was counted once. The chain carries TRBV5-4 and TRBJ2-3, with D maybe TRBD2 (6 bases). This CDR3 spans 15 amino acids. Germline CDR1 SGHNT, CDR2 YYREEE (reference sequence). V shed 2 bases and J shed 0 bases, with 10 bases lying between them. CDR3 coding DNA: TGTGCCAGCAGCTTCTTCGGGGGTAGCACAGATACGCAGTATTTT. It codes for CASSFFGGSTDTQYF.

The chain employs TRBV7-9 and TRBJ1-1; 7 bases match TRBD1. This CDR3 has 13 amino acids. Per the germline V gene, CDR1 is SEHNR and CDR2 is FQNEAQ (reference sequence). Trimming took 5 bases from V and 5 from J; bases not matched to a gene: 5. The CDR3 DNA reads TGTGCCAGCAGCCCACAGGGGCGGACTGAAGCTTTCTTT. This translates into CASSPQGRTEAFF.

This rearrangement joins TRBV5-1 to TRBJ2-7; 13 nucleotides match TRBD2. The V segment lost 7 bases and the J segment 5 bases; nucleotides outside the gene matches: 15. This CDR3 is 17 amino acids long. The V gene's germline CDR1 is SGHRS and CDR2 YFSETQ. The CDR3 DNA follows: TGCGCCAGCTCCCCGGTCGGACTAGCGGGAGAAAGGGACGAGCAGTACTTC. This sequence encodes CASSPVGLAGERDEQYF. The whole variable domain, filled in from reference TRBV5-1 and TRBJ2-7, reads KAGVTQTPRYLIKTRGQQVTLSCSPISGHRSVSWYQQTPGQGLQFLFEYFSETQRNKGNFPGRFSGRQFSNSRSEMNVSTLELGDSALYLCASSPVGLAGERDEQYFGPGTRLTVT.

This chain uses TRBV10-3 with TRBJ2-7; 9 bases fit TRBD1. Germline-derived CDR1 and CDR2 are ENHRY and SYGVKD. The CDR3 has 14 residues. With 5 bases clipped from V and 6 bases from J, the junction kept 8 bases outside the gene matches. The CDR3 loop is CAISSGTGWSEQYF. For the CDR3, the DNA is TGTGCCATCAGTTCCGGGACAGGGTGGTCCGAGCAGTACTTC.

This clone has a handful of counts. The V and J genes are TRBV2 and TRBJ2-7; 10 nucleotides match TRBD1. Trimming removed 0 bases from V and 9 bases from J; junction bases left unmatched: 8. The CDR3 sequence is 15 residues long. Germline V lookup: CDR1 SNHLY, CDR2 FYNNEI. CDR3 residues: CASSEAGGTGALQYF. CDR3 nucleotide sequence: TGTGCCAGCAGTGAAGCAGGGGGGACAGGGGCCCTGCAGTACTTC.

This clone occurred once. The rearrangement links TRBV29-1 to TRBJ2-7; a possible D gene is TRBD2 (5 bases). The V end lost 3 bases, the J end lost 7 bases, and 25 bases lay between the germline ends. The CDR3 loop spans 16 amino acids. CDR1 SQVTM and CDR2 ANQGSEA come from the germline V gene. In DNA form, the CDR3 reads TGCAGCGTTGACGAAAGGGCGAGGGCAGGCCGGGAAGAGCAGTACTTC. Its protein is CSVDERARAGREEQYF.

The chain has TRBV19 and TRBJ1-2; maybe TRBD1 (5 bases). Germline CDR1 is LNHDA and CDR2 is SQIVND (reference sequence). This CDR3 region has 15 residues. Trimming cost V 4 bases and J 0 bases, with 12 bases left between them. This CDR3 reads CASSNRQRANYGYTF. The CDR3 nucleotides are TGTGCCAGTAGTAATCGACAGCGCGCTAACTATGGCTACACCTTC.

The V call is TRBV7-2, the J call TRBJ2-1, with 8 bases matching TRBD1. Germline V gene lookup returns CDR1 SGHTA and CDR2 FQGNSA. This CDR3 has 14 amino acids. V lost 2 bases to trimming and J lost 10 bases; unmatched junction nucleotides: 7. As DNA, the CDR3 is TGTGCCAGCAGCTTACAGGGGGCTCGAGGGGAGCAGTTCTTC. Translating gives CASSLQGARGEQFF. The full variable domain, in which reference TRBV7-2 and TRBJ2-1 provide the parts outside the CDR3, is GAGVSQSPSNKVTEKGKDVELRCDPISGHTALYWYRQSLGQGLEFLIYFQGNSAPDKSGLPSDRFSAERTGGSVSTLTIQRTQQEDSAVYLCASSLQGARGEQFFGPGTRLTVL.

The chain couples TRBV6-5 to TRBJ2-3, with D unclear. CDR1 MNHEY and CDR2 SVGAGI come from the germline V gene. Trimming took 6 bases from V and 2 from J, leaving 15 bases between them. The CDR3 runs 15 residues. The CDR3 region has the DNA TGTGCCAGCAGGTTACGAGCGCAGTACACAGATACGCAGTATTTT. This codes for CASRLRAQYTDTQYF.

The gene calls are TRBV28 and TRBJ2-1; D not resolved. V was clipped by 6 bases and J by 4 bases, with 13 bases between them. This CDR3 region has 14 residues. Germline V CDR1 and CDR2: MDHEN, SYDVKM. The CDR3 loop is CASRRPEYYNEQFF. The CDR3 DNA is TGTGCCAGCAGGCGCCCTGAGTATTACAATGAGCAGTTCTTC.

The chain is built from TRBV4-2 and TRBJ2-3; 7 bases are a match to TRBD2. V lost 2 bases, J lost 5 bases, and 10 bases stayed unmatched. There are 16 residues in the CDR3. Germline CDR1 and CDR2: LGHNA and YNFKEQ. CDR3: CASSQSEGGPQDTQYF. CDR3 nucleotide sequence: TGTGCCAGCAGCCAATCTGAGGGAGGGCCCCAAGATACGCAGTATTTT.

This clone was seen once. This chain connects TRBV6-5 to TRBJ2-5; 7 nucleotides match TRBD2. V lost 2 bases and J lost 3; bases outside the gene matches: 9. Looked up from germline, CDR1 is MNHEY and CDR2 is SVGAGI. The CDR3 contains 16 residues. The CDR3 nucleotides read TGTGCCAGCAGTTACAGGTCTAGCGGAGCGGAAGAGACCCAGTACTTC. The encoded protein is CASSYRSSGAEETQYF.

The genes are TRBV14 and TRBJ2-3, with D tentatively TRBD1 (6 bases). V was pared by 4 bases and J by 0 bases, with 14 bases between. The CDR3 extends over 16 amino acids. Germline CDR1 is SGHDN and CDR2 is FVKESK. CDR3: CASSRPGTWSTDTQYF. In DNA, the CDR3 is TGTGCCAGCAGCCGCCCCGGGACATGGAGCACAGATACGCAGTATTTT.

The chain is built from TRBV5-1 and TRBJ2-1, with 14 positions matching TRBD2. V trimming: 4 bases; J trimming: 8 bases; junction bases outside the gene matches: 8. Germline V CDR1 and CDR2: SGHRS, YFSETQ. This CDR3 is built from 16 residues. The CDR3 protein is CASSIRRLAGGDEQFF. The CDR3 nucleotides read TGCGCCAGCAGCATCCGCCGACTAGCGGGGGGGGATGAGCAGTTCTTC.

In DNA, the CDR3 is TGTGCCAGCAGCTTGGGGACAGATCAGCCCCAGCATTTT. It translates to CASSLGTDQPQHF. This rearrangement joins TRBV5-6 to TRBJ1-5; TRBD1 might be the D (6 bases). The CDR3 length is 13 residues. Deletions cut 0 bases from V and 5 bases from J, with 6 bases between. Germline V gene sequence: CDR1 SGHDT, CDR2 YYEEEE.

The rearrangement uses TRBV6-6 and TRBJ1-5; no firm D call. The CDR3 consists of 12 residues. Germline-derived CDR1 and CDR2 are MNHNY and SVGAGI (reference sequence). Between the trimmed V and J ends, which lost 8 bases and 6 bases, there was a span of 11 bases. CDR3 nucleotide sequence: TGTGCCAGCGCCAGCGGGAGTCAGCCCCAGCATTTT. Encoded protein: CASASGSQPQHF.

The chain uses TRBV14 and TRBJ2-7, with 9 bases aligning to TRBD1. V gave up 5 bases and J gave up 3 bases; unmatched junction bases: 11. This CDR3 has 16 residues. Per the germline V gene, CDR1 is SGHDN and CDR2 is FVKESK. CDR3 residues: CASSSPGTGHLYEQYF. The CDR3 DNA is TGTGCCAGCAGCTCCCCCGGGACAGGGCACCTCTACGAGCAGTACTTC.

The genes are TRBV6-5 and TRBJ1-2; 10 nucleotides align to TRBD1. With 4 bases clipped from V and 2 bases from J, the junction kept 7 bases outside the gene matches. The CDR3 runs to 16 residues. Germline CDR1 reads MNHEY; CDR2 reads SVGAGI. The CDR3 coding sequence is TGTGCCAGCAGTTTCCTCTCGGGACAGGGGAACTATGGCTACACCTTC. Its translation: CASSFLSGQGNYGYTF.

This chain links TRBV2 with TRBJ2-3, with 9 nucleotides matching TRBD1. The CDR3 covers 16 residues. V lost 2 bases, J lost 5 bases, and 8 bases stayed unmatched. Looked up from germline, CDR1 is SNHLY and CDR2 is FYNNEI. The CDR3 DNA follows: TGTGCCAGCAGTGAAAGCGGGGACAGGGTCGTAGATACGCAGTATTTT. Translated: CASSESGDRVVDTQYF.

This rearrangement joins TRBV7-2 to TRBJ1-2, with no clear D. Deletions cut 1 base from V and 7 bases from J, with 16 bases between. Germline-derived CDR1 and CDR2 are SGHTA and FQGNSA. CDR3 length: 15 residues. DNA of the CDR3: TGTGCCAGCAGCTTAGATCGCAGCCAAGGGAGTGGCTACACCTTC. This gives the protein CASSLDRSQGSGYTF.

The chain couples TRBV5-1 to TRBJ1-1; possible D gene TRBD1, 6 bases. The CDR3 has 14 amino acids. Deletions cut 4 bases from V and 5 bases from J, with 15 bases between. Germline V gene sequence: CDR1 SGHRS, CDR2 YFSETQ. The CDR3 is CASSQPGGDTEAFF. As DNA, the CDR3 is TGCGCCAGCAGCCAACCGGGGGGCGATACTGAAGCTTTCTTT.